The clone carrying this TCR beta chain has at least ten counts. Antigen specificity is unknown. MiXCR, run by TCRdb on the 5' RACE reads, gives a single entry per CDR3 protein. The table records 220,000 or so distinct CDR3 sequences, about 10% of them present only once. The data derive from a study of CD8 T cells in ankylosing spondylitis. Study observations and caveats: In the blood and synovial fluid of reactive arthritis, some motif variants had been previously reported.

Germline trimming cut 7 bases from V and 0 bases from J; bases unmatched to any gene: 11. Germline CDR1 DFQATT, CDR2 SNEGSKA (reference sequence). The CDR3 length is 16 residues. Sequences were obtained from blood, either unsorted or a sorted T cell fraction (not recorded which). The chain carries TRBV20-1 and TRBJ2-2; TRBD2 agrees at 7 bases. The clonotype was recovered from a male donor with ankylosing spondylitis or in good health (not recorded which). Here the CDR3 DNA reads TGCAGTGGGTGGGACTCCCGGGAGGCGAACACCGGGGAGCTGTTTTTT. Its protein is CSGWDSREANTGELFF.